The 27 T cell receptor beta chains given below trace back to one sample, sequenced in a study of T cell responses to AZD1222 COVID-19 vaccine. Profiling relied on immunoSEQ multiplex PCR, and the TCRdb table lists in-frame clones only, not all of them. This sample has approximately 120,000 clones, with around 85% found just once. This material consisted of peripheral blood, taken 28 days after the second AZD1222 dose. These receptors all stem from an adult who received the AZD1222 COVID-19 vaccine.

The chain recombines TRBV10-2 with TRBJ2-5, with TRBD2 identical over 12 bases. The CDR3 sequence is 17 residues long. V lost 2 bases and J lost 0; bases outside the gene matches: 4. The germline V gene encodes CDR1 WSHSY and CDR2 SAAADI. This CDR3 is CASSEGLAGLHQETQYF. The CDR3 DNA is TGCGCCAGCAGTGAGGGACTAGCGGGGCTCCACCAAGAGACCCAGTACTTC.

The V call is TRBV6-5, the J call TRBJ2-7; D may be TRBD1 or TRBD2 (5 bases each). Trimming stripped 5 bases from V and 5 bases from J, with 19 bases between. Germline CDR1 MNHEY, CDR2 SVGAGI. The CDR3 covers 15 residues. CDR3 nucleotide sequence: TGTGCCAGCAGTCCCCCAGGACATTGGCGGGACGAGCAGTACTTC. Translating gives CASSPPGHWRDEQYF.

The chain links TRBV27 to TRBJ2-2, with D perhaps TRBD1 or TRBD2 (5 bases each). CDR3 size: 16 residues. CDR1 and CDR2 from the germline V gene are MNHEY and SMNVEV (reference sequence). Between the trimmed V and J ends, which lost 6 bases and 3 bases, there was a span of 17 bases. CDR3 DNA sequence: TGTGCCAGCAGAAAAAACTCTCGGGGCGACACCGGGGAGCTGTTTTTT. It yields the protein CASRKNSRGDTGELFF.

Points on this clone: Other DNA sequences in this specimen translate into the identical CDR3. The J gene is TRBJ2-7, the V gene TRBV9; D may correspond to TRBD1 or TRBD2 (7 bases each). Between the trimmed V and J ends, which lost 0 bases and 2 bases, there was a span of 12 bases. Germline CDR1 and CDR2: SGDLS and YYNGEE. This CDR3 contains 15 residues. For the CDR3, the DNA is TGTGCCAGCAGCGTAGCCCCAGGGGGGGCCTACGAGCAGTACTTC. Protein sequence: CASSVAPGGAYEQYF.

The sample holds a few counts of this clone. This chain links TRBV7-2 with TRBJ1-6; the D gene is possibly TRBD1 (5 bases). The CDR3 covers 14 residues. Deletions cut 3 bases from V and 7 bases from J, with 10 bases between. Looked up from germline, CDR1 is SGHTA and CDR2 is FQGNSA. The CDR3 region is CASSFAGGNSPLHF. CDR3 nucleotides: TGTGCCAGCAGCTTTGCTGGGGGGAATTCACCCCTCCACTTT.

The chain carries TRBV2 and TRBJ2-7, with TRBD2 matching over 11 bases. This CDR3 spans 15 amino acids. Trimming removed 6 bases from V and 2 bases from J; junction bases left unmatched: 6. Per the germline V gene, CDR1 is SNHLY and CDR2 is FYNNEI. The CDR3: CASRATSGDPYEQYF. In DNA, the CDR3 is TGTGCCAGCAGGGCGACTAGCGGGGACCCCTACGAGCAGTACTTC. The full variable domain, completed using reference TRBV2 and TRBJ2-7, is EPEVTQTPSHQVTQMGQEVILRCVPISNHLYFYWYRQILGQKVEFLVSFYNNEISEKSEIFDDQFSVERPDGSNFTLKIRSTKLEDSAMYFCASRATSGDPYEQYFGPGTRLTVT.

Details on this clone: The same CDR3 can be traced to other DNA sequences in this sample. The chain combines TRBV19 with TRBJ1-2; D gene uncertain. The ends were cut back, 1 base at V and 3 bases at J, with 9 bases in the middle. The germline CDR1 and CDR2 sequences are LNHDA and SQIVND (reference sequence). CDR3 length: 14 amino acids. CDR3 DNA sequence: TGTGCCAGTAGTATAGGGGCAGAGGACTATGGCTACACCTTC. Translation gives CASSIGAEDYGYTF. The full variable domain, in which reference TRBV19 and TRBJ1-2 provide the parts outside the CDR3, is DGGITQSPKYLFRKEGQNVTLSCEQNLNHDAMYWYRQDPGQGLRLIYYSQIVNDFQKGDIAEGYSVSREKKESFPLTVTSAQKNPTAFYLCASSIGAEDYGYTFGSGTRLTVV.

The chain uses TRBV2 and TRBJ1-1; weak D call: TRBD1 (6 bases). V lost 7 bases, J lost 11 bases, and 17 bases lay in between. Per the germline V gene, CDR1 is SNHLY and CDR2 is FYNNEI. This CDR3 is 12 amino acids long. For the CDR3, the DNA is TGTGCCAGCATATCGAGGGGGGGGAAGGCTTTCTTT. Its protein product is CASISRGGKAFF.

The chain combines TRBV11-1 with TRBJ2-1; D is uncertain. Trimming removed 1 base at V and 7 bases at J, with 8 bases between. The germline gives CDR1 SGHAT, CDR2 FQDESV (reference sequence). The CDR3 loop spans 13 amino acids. In nucleotides, the CDR3 is TGTGCCAGCAGCTTAGAGAGTTGGAATGAGCAGTTCTTC. Amino acids: CASSLESWNEQFF.

The count of this clone is one. The chain joins TRBV19 to TRBJ1-1, with TRBD1 as a possible D gene (5 bases). The V and J ends lost 0 bases and 7 bases respectively, with 9 bases between them. The CDR3 contains 13 residues. Germline CDR1 LNHDA, CDR2 SQIVND (reference sequence). The CDR3 DNA reads as TGTGCCAGTAGTATAGATCGGGGACTTGAAGCTTTCTTT. It specifies CASSIDRGLEAFF.

J is TRBJ1-1 and V is TRBV14, with 9 bases that match TRBD1. J gave up 8 bases and V 2 bases, and 9 bases lay outside the gene matches. The CDR3 has 15 amino acids. CDR1 SGHDN and CDR2 FVKESK come from the germline V gene. The CDR3 nucleotides are TGTGCCAGCAGCCAACGTGCTGGACAGGGGTTAGAAGCTTTCTTT. It encodes CASSQRAGQGLEAFF.

V is TRBV4-1 and J is TRBJ2-3; the match to TRBD2 covers 11 bases. The germline CDR1 and CDR2 sequences are MGHRA and YSYEKL. The CDR3 runs to 17 residues. Losses at the gene ends were 2 bases for V and 4 bases for J; bases not matched to a gene: 8. The CDR3: CASSQITGTSGADTQYF. For the CDR3, the DNA is TGCGCCAGCAGCCAAATTACCGGGACTAGCGGCGCAGATACGCAGTATTTT.

The chain has TRBV27 and TRBJ2-1; TRBD2 matches 12 bases. With 6 bases clipped from V and 7 bases from J, the junction kept 10 bases outside the gene matches. CDR3 size: 16 residues. Looked up from germline, CDR1 is MNHEY and CDR2 is SMNVEV (reference sequence). The CDR3 sequence is CASRLTSGGPGNEQFF. CDR3 nucleotides: TGTGCCAGCAGACTCACTAGCGGGGGGCCGGGGAATGAGCAGTTCTTC.

The CDR3 DNA sequence: TGTGCCAGCAGCTTAGGTGGGACAGGAACCTACGAGCAGTACTTC. Its translation is CASSLGGTGTYEQYF. The chain links TRBV7-8 to TRBJ2-7; the match to TRBD1 covers 8 bases. CDR3 length: 15 residues. After removal of 1 base from V and 2 bases from J, the junction contained 4 bases not matched to a gene. From germline, CDR1 is SGHVS and CDR2 FQNEAQ.

The genes are TRBV6-5 and TRBJ2-7; no clear D gene. V was trimmed by 7 bases and J by 2 bases, leaving 12 bases between them. The CDR3 is 13 residues long. The germline V gene encodes CDR1 MNHEY and CDR2 SVGAGI. Written as DNA, the CDR3 is TGTGCCAGCACCAATCGAATTCCCTACGAGCAGTACTTC. Translation: CASTNRIPYEQYF.

This clone was seen once. The chain recombines TRBV7-9 with TRBJ1-5; the D is unclear. V lost 6 bases to trimming and J lost 3 bases, with 12 bases between them. Germline V gene data show CDR1 as SEHNR and CDR2 as FQNEAQ (reference sequence). The CDR3 totals 14 residues. The CDR3 bases are TGTGCCAGCAGTAACTCGGGATTCAATCAGCCCCAGCATTTT. This codes for CASSNSGFNQPQHF.

This rearrangement joins TRBV3-1 (or the pseudogene TRBV3-2) to TRBJ2-5, with a tentative D call TRBD2 (5 bases). The V end lost 1 base, the J end lost 3 bases, and 9 bases lay between the germline ends. The length of the CDR3 is 14 residues. Germline values: CDR1 LGHDT, CDR2 YNNKEL (reference sequence). The CDR3 here is CASSQAVTKETQYF. The CDR3, as DNA: TGTGCCAGCAGCCAAGCAGTGACTAAAGAGACCCAGTACTTC.

The chain joins TRBV11-2 to TRBJ2-3, with TRBD2 matching 10 bases. V was clipped by 1 base and J by 5 bases; unmatched bases: 9. Germline CDR1 reads SGHAT; CDR2 reads FQNNGV. This CDR3 contains 17 residues. CDR3 nucleotide sequence: TGTGCCAGCAGCTTAGCCCCTCCGGGACTAGCGTTAGATACGCAGTATTTT. The encoded protein is CASSLAPPGLALDTQYF.

This clone came up once. The V gene is TRBV5-4, the J gene TRBJ1-6, with D possibly being TRBD1 (6 bases). The CDR3 runs to 16 residues. Germline CDR1 SGHNT, CDR2 YYREEE (reference sequence). The V end lost 0 bases, the J end lost 9 bases, and 16 bases lay between the germline ends. CDR3 protein: CASSLGGPSGGSPLHF. The CDR3 DNA sequence: TGTGCCAGCAGCTTGGGGGGGCCTTCCGGGGGTTCACCCCTCCACTTT. The full variable domain, its missing parts supplied by reference TRBV5-4 and TRBJ1-6, is ETGVTQSPTHLIKTRGQQVTLRCSSQSGHNTVSWYQQALGQGPQFIFQYYREEENGRGNFPPRFSGLQFPNYSSELNVNALELDDSALYLCASSLGGPSGGSPLHFGNGTRLTVT.

J is TRBJ2-4 and V is TRBV7-9; TRBD1 agrees at 7 bases. V shed 8 bases, J shed 6 bases, and the junction held 13 bases outside the gene matches. This CDR3 contains 15 residues. Germline lookup yields CDR1 SEHNR and CDR2 FQNEAQ (reference sequence). The CDR3 sequence: CASVKQGPSGNIQYF. CDR3 nucleotide sequence: TGTGCCAGCGTCAAACAGGGGCCCAGTGGAAACATTCAGTACTTC.

The chain employs TRBV5-5 and TRBJ2-7; D gene ambiguous. Germline V gives CDR1 SGHKS, CDR2 YYEKEE (reference sequence). The V end lost 2 bases, the J end lost 0 bases, and 9 bases lay between the germline ends. This CDR3 region has 14 residues. CDR3 protein: CASSFGGSSYEQYF. The CDR3 DNA reads TGTGCCAGCAGCTTTGGCGGTAGCTCCTACGAGCAGTACTTC.

V and J are TRBV2 and TRBJ2-5; the D call may be TRBD1 or TRBD2 (5 bases each). V gave up 7 bases and J gave up 0 bases, with 18 bases separating them. Germline CDR1 is SNHLY and CDR2 is FYNNEI. This CDR3 has 16 amino acids. The CDR3 DNA is TGTGCCAGCAAGGACGAACCGGGACGTTACCAAGAGACCCAGTACTTC. The encoded protein is CASKDEPGRYQETQYF.

This clone was recorded only once. The chain couples TRBV5-4 to TRBJ1-2; D gene uncertain. Germline-derived CDR1 and CDR2 are SGHNT and YYREEE (reference sequence). The CDR3 is 11 residues long. V was pared by 1 base and J by 8 bases, with 6 bases between. The CDR3 spells CASSLLGGYTF. The CDR3 nucleotides read TGTGCCAGCAGCTTGTTGGGGGGCTACACCTTC.

The chain is built from TRBV7-2 and TRBJ2-5, with TRBD1 matching over 9 bases. Trimming took 5 bases from V and 4 from J; bases not matched to a gene: 5. CDR1 and CDR2 from the germline V gene are SGHTA and FQGNSA. CDR3 length: 14 residues. CDR3 sequence reads: CASSPDRGTETQYF. The CDR3 DNA sequence: TGTGCCAGCAGCCCGGACAGGGGAACAGAGACCCAGTACTTC. Filled out from reference TRBV7-2 and TRBJ2-5, the complete variable domain reads GAGVSQSPSNKVTEKGKDVELRCDPISGHTALYWYRQSLGQGLEFLIYFQGNSAPDKSGLPSDRFSAERTGGSVSTLTIQRTQQEDSAVYLCASSPDRGTETQYFGPGTRLLVL.

This rearrangement joins TRBV2 to TRBJ1-5, with TRBD1 matching 7 bases. CDR3 size: 15 residues. Germline CDR1 and CDR2: SNHLY and FYNNEI. Losses at the gene ends were 4 bases for V and 3 bases for J; bases not matched to a gene: 6. CDR3 region: CASSVRGQNNQPQHF. In DNA form, the CDR3 reads TGTGCCAGCAGTGTTAGGGGGCAAAACAATCAGCCCCAGCATTTT.

This chain uses TRBV4-1 with TRBJ2-7; TRBD2 agrees at 10 bases. Germline loops: CDR1 MGHRA, CDR2 YSYEKL. This CDR3 is 15 amino acids long. J gave up 3 bases and V 1 base, and 3 bases lay outside the gene matches. The DNA for the CDR3 is TGCGCCAGCAGCCAAGGGCTAGCGGGGGACTACGAGCAGTACTTC. It is translated as CASSQGLAGDYEQYF.

The gene calls are TRBV2 and TRBJ1-2; D not certain. With 3 bases removed from V and 1 base from J, the gap between germline ends came to 12 bases. This CDR3 is 15 amino acids long. The V gene's germline CDR1 is SNHLY and CDR2 FYNNEI. The CDR3 here is CASSDLQALNYGYTF. The CDR3 bases are TGTGCCAGCAGTGATTTGCAGGCCCTTAACTATGGCTACACCTTC.